This record covers a single T cell receptor (beta chain). Random hexamers were used to reverse transcribe the RNA input (roughly 0.5 to 1 ug). One entry per CDR3 protein results from TCRdb running MiXCR on the immunoSEQ multiplex PCR reads. This sample has hundreds of thousands of distinct CDR3 sequences, with 85% to 95% found just once. Deletions cut 0 bases from V and 2 bases from J, with 11 bases between. The germline V gene encodes CDR1 SGHRS and CDR2 YFSETQ. The CDR3 has 15 amino acids. The sample originates from a study of CD8 T cells in Susac syndrome. This receptor was taken from a human donor with multiple sclerosis. This rearrangement joins TRBV5-1 to TRBJ1-2, with D perhaps matching TRBD1 (5 bases). Sequencing used CD4+ T cells from PBMCs. CDR3 sequence (DNA): TGCGCCAGCAGCTTGGGGTTCCGGGACAACTATGGCTACACCTTC. Its translation: CASSLGFRDNYGYTF.